The 27 T cell receptor beta chains in this list originate from one sample, sequenced in a study of vaccination and CD4 T cells after COVID-19. Sequence data for DNA of cultured CD4+ T cells were generated by the Oncomine TCR Beta short-read assay. TCRdb re-derived calls from the PCR reads in MiXCR, one entry per CDR3 protein. The sample consists of some 20,000 distinct CDR3 sequences, approximately 40% of them appearing once. Noted treatment: roughly 11-day PBMC culture with coronavirus spike peptide pools or control peptides (ViraFEST assay). The antigens for these receptors are not known. The material sequenced was CD4+ T cells from blood, cultured in vitro. The receptors stem from a human donor who had recovered from COVID-19.

Comments on this clonotype: One junction end does not reproduce the germline sequence, and a read error may be involved. This chain joins TRBV20-1 and TRBJ2-1, with D possibly TRBD2 on 5 matching bases. The CDR3 runs 14 residues. Germline-derived CDR1 and CDR2 are DFQATT and SNEGSKA (reference sequence). This CDR3 is CSAGDEGSYNEQFF. The CDR3 nucleotides are TGCAGTGCTGGAGACGAGGGCTCCTACAATGAGCAGTTCTTC.

This clonotype was counted a few times. The chain is built from TRBV6-2 or TRBV6-3 and TRBJ2-3; no firm D call. The germline V gene has CDR1 MNHEY and CDR2 SVGEGT. The CDR3 totals 11 residues. Trimming cost V 4 bases and J 8 bases, with 7 bases left between them. Written as DNA, the CDR3 is TGTGCCAGCAGTTTTGGGCGTACGCAGTATTTT. The encoded protein is CASSFGRTQYF.

This clonotype showed up just a few times. The chain combines TRBV27 with TRBJ1-1, with D hard to call. Per germline, CDR1 MNHEY and CDR2 SMNVEV (reference sequence). This CDR3 has 13 amino acids. Between the trimmed V and J ends, which lost 6 bases and 3 bases, there was a span of 11 bases. CDR3 sequence (DNA): TGTGCCAGCAGCCCCCCGACGGACACTGAAGCTTTCTTT. Translating gives CASSPPTDTEAFF.

This clonotype was counted between two and nine times. V usage is TRBV6-1 and J usage is TRBJ2-2, with 8 bases fitting TRBD1. The CDR3 sequence is 15 residues long. V gave up 6 bases and J gave up 6 bases; unmatched junction bases: 9. The germline gives CDR1 MNHNS, CDR2 SASEGT. The CDR3 reads CASSPGQVSAGELFF. CDR3 coding DNA: TGTGCCAGCAGCCCGGGACAGGTTAGCGCCGGGGAGCTGTTTTTT.

This clonotype came up once. V gene TRBV5-6 combines with J gene TRBJ2-5; D call uncertain. This CDR3 spans 15 amino acids. V was pared by 4 bases and J by 2 bases, with 15 bases between. The germline CDR1 and CDR2 sequences are SGHDT and YYEEEE. CDR3 amino acids: CASSKRWPEQETQYF. The CDR3 DNA sequence: TGTGCCAGCAGCAAACGCTGGCCAGAGCAAGAGACCCAGTACTTC.

The J gene is TRBJ1-4, the V gene TRBV24-1; D unclear. Per germline, CDR1 KGHDR and CDR2 SFDVKD. The CDR3 spans 16 residues. Trimming took 3 bases from V and 5 from J, leaving 15 bases between them. The CDR3 protein is CATSDPSSIGNEKLFF. CDR3 DNA: TGTGCCACCAGTGATCCAAGTAGTATTGGGAATGAAAAACTGTTTTTT.

This clonotype was counted a few times. J is TRBJ1-4 and V is TRBV6-1; the match to TRBD1 covers 9 bases. In germline, CDR1 is MNHNS, CDR2 SASEGT. The CDR3 length is 16 residues. V gave up 4 bases and J gave up 4 bases; unmatched junction bases: 7. The CDR3 sequence: CASSAVRGQGNEKLFF. As DNA, the CDR3 is TGTGCCAGCAGTGCCGTGAGGGGACAGGGTAATGAAAAACTGTTTTTT.

This chain joins TRBV5-1 and TRBJ1-2, with a possible D match to TRBD1 (5 bases). Germline V gene sequence: CDR1 SGHRS, CDR2 YFSETQ. The CDR3 is made up of 15 amino acids. V lost 4 bases to trimming and J lost 2 bases, with 15 bases between them. The DNA of the CDR3 is TGCGCCAGCAGCCTGGCGGCGGGGACGAACTATGGCTACACCTTC. This encodes CASSLAAGTNYGYTF.

The rearrangement uses TRBV18 and TRBJ1-5; D may be TRBD1 (5 bases). The CDR3 has 16 amino acids. Germline V CDR1 and CDR2: KGHSH, LQKENI. Trimming took off 4 bases at V and 2 bases at J, with 15 bases between the two ends. Here the CDR3 reads CASSLRNRQRNQPQHF. CDR3 coding DNA: TGTGCCAGCTCACTTAGGAACCGACAGCGCAATCAGCCCCAGCATTTT.

J is TRBJ1-5 and V is TRBV7-6; D gene unclear. CDR3 length: 14 residues. Germline V lookup: CDR1 SGHVS, CDR2 FNYEAQ. V lost 3 bases and J lost 5, with 11 bases in between. CDR3 DNA sequence: TGTGCCAGCAGCTTGGGGAGGATAGATCAGCCCCAGCATTTT. Its protein is CASSLGRIDQPQHF.

This chain joins TRBV6-1 and TRBJ2-2; tentatively, D is TRBD1 (6 bases). Trimming left V 8 bases short and J 2 bases short, with 9 bases between. The CDR3 totals 13 residues. Germline CDR1 MNHNS, CDR2 SASEGT. The CDR3 is CASSGQNTGELFF. DNA of the CDR3: TGTGCCAGCTCGGGACAAAACACCGGGGAGCTGTTTTTT.

This clonotype showed up just a few times. V usage is TRBV2 and J usage is TRBJ1-2; D might be TRBD1 (5 bases). The CDR3 runs to 16 residues. V gave up 0 bases and J gave up 4 bases, with 15 bases separating them. Germline V gene data show CDR1 as SNHLY and CDR2 as FYNNEI. Here the CDR3 reads CASSEARVIGIYGYTF. CDR3 in DNA: TGTGCCAGCAGTGAAGCCAGGGTTATCGGCATCTATGGCTACACCTTC.

The rearrangement links TRBV20-1 to TRBJ2-7; the match to TRBD2 covers 12 bases. Trimming at V came to 5 bases and at J to 4 bases, leaving 6 bases not matched to a gene. The CDR3 totals 14 residues. Germline lookup yields CDR1 DFQATT and CDR2 SNEGSKA (reference sequence). The CDR3 here is CSALRTSGIYEQYF. CDR3 bases: TGCAGTGCTCTCCGGACTAGCGGGATTTACGAGCAGTACTTC.

This chain joins TRBV19 and TRBJ2-3; D may match TRBD1 or TRBD2 (6 bases each). Per the germline V gene, CDR1 is LNHDA and CDR2 is SQIVND (reference sequence). V dropped 3 bases and J dropped 2 bases, with 12 bases sitting between them. The CDR3 runs 15 residues. The CDR3 spells CASSIRGRNTDTQYF. The CDR3 bases are TGTGCCAGTAGTATCCGGGGGCGCAACACAGATACGCAGTATTTT.

The rearrangement uses TRBV20-1 and TRBJ1-3, with D hard to call. Looked up from germline, CDR1 is DFQATT and CDR2 is SNEGSKA (reference sequence). CDR3 length equals 13 residues. V gave up 5 bases and J gave up 0 bases, with 8 bases separating them. CDR3 bases: TGCAGTGCTGACGGTGGCTCTGGAAACACCATATATTTT. This gives the protein CSADGGSGNTIYF.

The rearrangement links TRBV20-1 to TRBJ1-2; possible D gene TRBD1, 6 bases. The CDR3 runs to 13 residues. V lost 3 bases, J lost 3 bases, and 11 bases lay in between. Germline CDR1 and CDR2: DFQATT and SNEGSKA (reference sequence). CDR3: CSARAAGDYGYTF. In DNA, the CDR3 is TGCAGTGCTAGGGCCGCAGGGGACTATGGCTACACCTTC.

This clonotype was counted a few times. The rearrangement uses TRBV14 and TRBJ1-2; perhaps TRBD1 as D (6 bases). The CDR3 spans 15 residues. V was shortened by 0 bases and J by 4 bases, with 12 bases between the two germline ends. Germline lookup yields CDR1 SGHDN and CDR2 FVKESK. The DNA for the CDR3 is TGTGCCAGCAGCCAAGATCTGGGGGGCCCCTATGGCTACACCTTC. It specifies CASSQDLGGPYGYTF.

This clonotype was seen only a few times. This chain uses TRBV19 with TRBJ2-3, with no clear D. CDR1 is LNHDA and CDR2 is SQIVND in the germline V gene (reference sequence). The CDR3 totals 14 residues. Trimming took 5 bases from V and 5 from J, leaving 14 bases between them. CDR3 DNA sequence: TGTGCCAGTAGTCGGGCCTCCGTGGAAGATACGCAGTATTTT. Protein product: CASSRASVEDTQYF.

J is TRBJ1-2 and V is TRBV7-2; tentative D call: TRBD1 (5 bases). Germline V gene lookup returns CDR1 SGHTA and CDR2 FQGNSA. The CDR3 contains 11 residues. V was trimmed by 8 bases and J by 8 bases, leaving 12 bases between them. This CDR3 reads CASSLGGGYTF. DNA of the CDR3: TGTGCCAGCTCGCTGGGGGGGGGCTACACCTTC. Filled out from reference TRBV7-2 and TRBJ1-2, the complete variable domain reads GAGVSQSPSNKVTEKGKDVELRCDPISGHTALYWYRQSLGQGLEFLIYFQGNSAPDKSGLPSDRFSAERTGGSVSTLTIQRTQQEDSAVYLCASSLGGGYTFGSGTRLTVV.

The rearrangement uses TRBV12-3 or TRBV12-4 and TRBJ1-1; D not certain. This CDR3 has 15 residues. Trimming removed 3 bases at V and 0 bases at J, with 11 bases between. The CDR3 region is CASSLSGGMNTEAFF. In nucleotides, the CDR3 is TGTGCCAGCAGTTTGAGTGGAGGGATGAACACTGAAGCTTTCTTT.

This clonotype was seen a handful of times. The chain employs TRBV7-2 and TRBJ2-4; no reliable D call. The CDR3 contains 16 residues. V was cut by 5 bases and J by 0 bases, with 14 bases left in between. Germline assignment: CDR1 SGHTA and CDR2 FQGNSA. The CDR3 DNA follows: TGTGCCAGCAGCCCTACAGAGACACTAGCCAAAAACATTCAGTACTTC. It yields the protein CASSPTETLAKNIQYF.

This chain uses TRBV20-1 with TRBJ2-1, with 9 bases aligning to TRBD2. Per germline, CDR1 DFQATT and CDR2 SNEGSKA (reference sequence). The length of the CDR3 is 14 residues. Germline trimming cut 1 base from V and 7 bases from J; bases unmatched to any gene: 5. The CDR3 DNA follows: TGCAGTGCTAGAGGACTAGCGGCCTGGAATGAGCAGTTCTTC. It translates to CSARGLAAWNEQFF.

The chain uses TRBV4-2 and TRBJ2-5; D gene uncertain. Germline V gene sequence: CDR1 LGHNA, CDR2 YNFKEQ. The V end lost 3 bases, the J end lost 6 bases, and 14 bases lay between the germline ends. The length of the CDR3 is 14 residues. Here the CDR3 reads CASSHPGPTQTQYF. Here the CDR3 DNA reads TGTGCCAGCAGCCACCCTGGACCGACACAGACCCAGTACTTC.

The chain joins TRBV2 to TRBJ2-2, with a weak D call TRBD1 (5 bases). The CDR3 is 13 amino acids. Germline CDR1 SNHLY, CDR2 FYNNEI. V dropped 8 bases and J dropped 6 bases, with 13 bases sitting between them. CDR3 protein: CASGGQGSGELFF. The CDR3 coding sequence is TGTGCCAGCGGTGGCCAGGGATCCGGGGAGCTGTTTTTT.

In this sample, this clonotype turned up a few times. V gene TRBV20-1 combines with J gene TRBJ2-3; TRBD1 might be the D (6 bases). This CDR3 has 17 residues. V was shortened by 2 bases and J by 3 bases, with 21 bases between the two germline ends. Per the germline V gene, CDR1 is DFQATT and CDR2 is SNEGSKA (reference sequence). The CDR3 region is CSARRRGVWGQTDTQYF. For the CDR3, the DNA is TGCAGTGCTAGACGGCGTGGGGTATGGGGGCAGACAGATACGCAGTATTTT.

There are a few counts of this clonotype. The CDR3 spells CAISPGVDGQMNTEAFF. The CDR3 nucleotides are TGTGCCATCAGTCCGGGGGTTGACGGCCAAATGAACACTGAAGCTTTCTTT. V usage is TRBV10-3 and J usage is TRBJ1-1; possible D gene TRBD1, 5 bases. The germline V gene has CDR1 ENHRY and CDR2 SYGVKD. This CDR3 has 17 residues. V shed 5 bases and J shed 0 bases, with 19 bases lying between them.

As DNA, the CDR3 is TGTGCCAGCAGTACACAGGGAGGGCATGACTATGGCTACACCTTC. Translated: CASSTQGGHDYGYTF. The J gene is TRBJ1-2, the V gene TRBV2; weak D call: TRBD1 (6 bases). Germline lookup yields CDR1 SNHLY and CDR2 FYNNEI. This CDR3 spans 15 amino acids. V lost 5 bases to trimming and J lost 3 bases, with 16 bases between them.